This T cell receptor beta chain was identified during a study of Ad26.COV2.S vaccination and SARS-CoV-2 variants (dated by TCRdb to about 2021). Regarding the research as a whole: Donors in the vaccine arm were drawn from COV1001, a multicentre, randomized, double-blind, placebo-controlled phase I-IIa trial testing Ad26.COV2.S in healthy adults. The TCR-sequenced set comprised around 30 samples: about 19 Ad26.COV2.S vaccine recipients, 5 placebo recipients and 8 SARS-CoV-2 convalescent individuals. Ad26.COV2.S was administered intramuscularly at 5 x 10^10 or 1 x 10^11 viral particles, either as a single shot or as two shots given 56 days apart. Participants in the trial were split at random into five groups of five each, receiving low-dose or high-dose Ad26.COV2.S once or twice, or else placebo on both occasions. Blinding of investigators to trial group allocation was maintained during experiments and outcome assessment. TCRbeta repertoire sequencing served as the tool for gauging how specific and how broad the SARS-CoV-2-reactive T cell receptors were following Ad26.COV2.S vaccination.

This clone was recorded once. Which antigen it targets is not known. Nothing much larger sits one base from this clone, and base qualities are not available. The treatment or condition label corresponds to: roughly 18 received Ad26.COV2.S at low or high dose, single or two shots; about 5 received placebo; per-sample allocation not given. Repertoires of vaccine and placebo recipients were sequenced from samples collected on day 63 after the first injection. Cohort 1b enrolled roughly 25 adults aged 18-55 years at a single site in Boston, USA, between 29 July and 7 August 2020. Ad26.COV2.S was a replication-incompetent adenovirus type 26 vector expressing a prefusion-stabilized SARS-CoV-2 spike protein from the original Wuhan strain. Findings and caveats that apply to the study as a whole: It was noted by the authors that total T cell responses may have been underestimated by the TCR breadth and depth analyses. Non-spike TCR breadth was comparable between vaccine and placebo recipients, consistent with the vaccine containing only spike. The study lacked the statistical power to compare responses across vaccine doses or regimens. Substantial breadth of spike-specific CD8+ and CD4+ T cell responses was reported after vaccination. Compared with placebo recipients, Ad26.COV2.S recipients showed higher spike-specific TCR breadth (P = 0.0014).

TCRbeta CDR3 regions were sequenced with the immunoSEQ Assay. After extraction, genomic DNA underwent amplification by bias-controlled multiplex PCR, followed by high-throughput sequencing. The authors processed their data as follows. To quantify the absolute abundance of every unique TCRbeta CDR3 region, sequences were collapsed and filtered. T cell fraction was estimated by normalizing TCRbeta template counts to usable DNA, which was measured by amplifying reference genes present in all nucleated cells. Repertoire TCRs were annotated as SARS-CoV-2-specific by exact matching of V gene, CDR3 amino acid sequence and J gene to a known reactive TCR set. The reference SARS-CoV-2 TCR set was derived from MIRA and filtered for enrichment in COVID-19-positive ImmuneCODE repertoires, a step that removed public or cross-reactive TCRs. Based on the MIRA antigens, annotated TCRs were further analysed at the level of specific ORF or position within ORF. Depth was the summed frequency of annotated unique rearrangements, while breadth was defined as annotated unique rearrangements over total unique productive rearrangements. Group comparisons of TCR breadth used two-sided Wilcoxon rank-sum tests. TCRdb took over this immuneACCESS table, retaining in-frame rearrangements with V and J assigned. Such tables are incomplete; in checked studies, under half of the missing clones stem from an unresolved V gene, and the remainder is unexplained. The DNA gave D and trimming, while V, J and clone size come from that table. The sample profile shows about 400,000 clones; 83% of them were found once. The ten largest make up around 7.3% of the sample.

The CDR3 measures 15 amino acids from cysteine to phenylalanine. Only the CDR3 region is kept as DNA, spanning 45 bases read in frame from base 1. V loses 6 bases, J loses 0 bases, and the germline ends lie 12 bases apart. The germline V gene encodes CDR1 MNHEY and CDR2 SVGAGI. The sequences come from peripheral blood, collected in a trial of Ad26.COV2.S vaccine versus placebo. The sequence joins TRBV6-5 to TRBJ2-1; TRBD2 is a possible D gene, resting on 5 matching bases. The TCR was taken from a person aged 18-60 years who received the Ad26.COV2.S COVID-19 vaccine or a placebo. Here is the DNA: TGTGCCAGCAGGAGACTATACTCCTCCTACAATGAGCAGTTCTTC. Its protein reads: CASRRLYSSYNEQFF.